This TCR beta chain was retrieved from a study of cytomegalovirus exposure and HLA in healthy donors. The PCR ran on 60 Vbeta and 13 Jbeta primers. This table comes from immunoSEQ multiplex PCR, and its TCRdb copy is limited to in-frame clones, with some not included. Recorded here are tens of thousands of clones; the top ten clones represent 10% to 15%. This CDR3 has 13 residues. CDR1 MGHRA and CDR2 YSYEKL come from the germline V gene. V was trimmed by 6 bases and J by 6 bases, leaving 12 bases between them. The V and J genes are TRBV4-1 and TRBJ1-5; perhaps TRBD1 as D (6 bases). This clonotype originated in a woman younger than 45 in good health and CMV-seropositive. Sample: PBMCs. The CDR3 reads CASSTTGSQPQHF. Written as DNA, the CDR3 is TGCGCCAGCAGTACAACAGGGAGTCAGCCCCAGCATTTT.